This passage covers 15 T cell receptor beta chains from one sample sequenced in a study of blood T cell repertoires in COVID-19. Libraries were prepared by immunoSEQ multiplex PCR; TCRdb keeps only in-frame clonotypes and omits some of them. The sample includes more than 85,000 clones, 76% seen only once; the top ten take approximately 3.9%. Sample: peripheral blood. The source of these receptors is a woman of 80 years or more with acute or convalescent COVID-19.

The rearrangement uses TRBV6-5 and TRBJ1-2, with D tentatively TRBD1 (5 bases). The CDR3 sequence is 13 residues long. The V gene lost 4 bases and the J gene lost 8 bases, with 14 bases spanning the gap. CDR1 MNHEY and CDR2 SVGAGI come from the germline V gene. The CDR3 DNA reads TGTGCCAGCAGTTCAGGGTTGGATAGGGGCTACACCTTC. Amino acid sequence: CASSSGLDRGYTF.

This clone was picked up one time. The chain uses TRBV7-6 and TRBJ2-7; 9 nucleotides align to TRBD2. The CDR3 runs to 18 residues. V lost 0 bases, J lost 5 bases, and 14 bases stayed unmatched. Germline lookup yields CDR1 SGHVS and CDR2 FNYEAQ. CDR3 sequence: CASSLAPGGRALWHEQYF. The DNA of the CDR3 is TGTGCCAGCAGCTTAGCGCCAGGCGGGAGGGCCCTCTGGCACGAGCAGTACTTC.

The gene calls are TRBV12-3 or TRBV12-4 and TRBJ1-5; 8 positions match TRBD1. Germline trimming cut 6 bases from V and 5 bases from J; bases unmatched to any gene: 3. The CDR3 totals 13 residues. The CDR3 DNA sequence: TGTGCCAGCAGGGGACAGGACTATCAGCCCCAGCATTTT. Its protein is CASRGQDYQPQHF.

The CDR3 spells CASSEINIQYF. CDR3 DNA sequence: TGTGCCAGCAGTGAGATAAACATTCAGTACTTC. The chain couples TRBV6-2 or TRBV6-3 to TRBJ2-4; the D is unclear. The CDR3 runs 11 residues. The V gene's germline CDR1 is MNHEY and CDR2 SVGEGT. Between the trimmed V and J ends, which lost 5 bases and 6 bases, there was a span of 5 bases.

The genes are TRBV28 and TRBJ1-3; 9 bases agree with TRBD1. The ends lost 5 bases at V and 6 bases at J; junction bases unmatched: 5. The CDR3 length is 14 residues. CDR1 MDHEN and CDR2 SYDVKM come from the germline V gene. CDR3 residues: CASSRTGVVNTIYF. CDR3 nucleotide sequence: TGTGCCAGCAGTAGGACAGGGGTGGTAAACACCATATATTTT.

The chain carries TRBV19 and TRBJ2-1, with 7 bases that match TRBD2. J was trimmed by 3 bases and V by 3 bases; bases with no gene match: 2. This CDR3 region has 14 residues. Germline CDR1 LNHDA, CDR2 SQIVND (reference sequence). The CDR3 sequence is CASSIRGSYNEQFF. The CDR3 coding sequence is TGTGCCAGTAGTATCCGCGGGAGCTACAATGAGCAGTTCTTC. The whole variable domain, remainder taken from reference TRBV19 and TRBJ2-1, is DGGITQSPKYLFRKEGQNVTLSCEQNLNHDAMYWYRQDPGQGLRLIYYSQIVNDFQKGDIAEGYSVSREKKESFPLTVTSAQKNPTAFYLCASSIRGSYNEQFFGPGTRLTVL.

This chain connects TRBV12-5 to TRBJ2-1, with 9 bases lining up with TRBD2. CDR3 length: 15 residues. V was pared by 0 bases and J by 6 bases, with 3 bases of the junction left unmatched. CDR1 is LGHNT, CDR2 FRNRAP, per germline. CDR3 nucleotide sequence: TGTGCTAGTGGTTTGGTAGCGGGGGGCCTCAATGAGCAGTTCTTC. Translating gives CASGLVAGGLNEQFF.

The CDR3 sequence is CASSYSTGGVSPLHF. CDR3 nucleotides: TGTGCCAGCAGTTACTCGACAGGGGGGGTCTCACCCCTCCACTTT. The J gene is TRBJ1-6, the V gene TRBV6-5; 9 bases agree with TRBD1. The CDR3 consists of 15 residues. CDR1 MNHEY and CDR2 SVGAGI come from the germline V gene. With 0 bases clipped from V and 10 bases from J, the junction kept 4 bases outside the gene matches.

The chain couples TRBV19 to TRBJ1-2; D ambiguous. The V end lost 6 bases, the J end lost 4 bases, and 18 bases lay between the germline ends. The CDR3 length is 15 residues. From germline, CDR1 is LNHDA and CDR2 SQIVND (reference sequence). The CDR3 sequence: CASSPATAVGYGYTF. Here the CDR3 DNA reads TGTGCCAGTAGCCCCGCTACCGCGGTGGGCTATGGCTACACCTTC.

The gene calls are TRBV4-3 and TRBJ2-7, with TRBD1 as a possible D gene (6 bases). This CDR3 comprises 17 residues. Germline CDR1 is LGHNA and CDR2 is YSLEER. V was shortened by 4 bases and J by 2 bases, with 21 bases between the two germline ends. CDR3 residues: CASSPGHGGDGTYEQYF. CDR3 sequence (DNA): TGCGCCAGCAGCCCGGGACATGGGGGAGATGGAACCTACGAGCAGTACTTC.

This clone occurred a few times. This same CDR3 is encoded by further DNA sequences in the sample. J is TRBJ2-1 and V is TRBV7-2; tentative D call: TRBD2 (5 bases). Germline V gene lookup returns CDR1 SGHTA and CDR2 FQGNSA. Trimming left V 6 bases short and J 0 bases short, with 12 bases between. The CDR3 is 15 amino acids. The CDR3 region is CASSPAVSSYNEQFF. CDR3 nucleotides: TGTGCCAGCAGTCCAGCGGTGAGCTCCTACAATGAGCAGTTCTTC.

In DNA form, the CDR3 reads TGTGCCACCAGCAGACAGGGGAATACGGGTGAGCAGTACTTC. It translates to CATSRQGNTGEQYF. The genes are TRBV15 and TRBJ2-7, with D possibly matching TRBD1 (6 bases). CDR1 is LNHNV, CDR2 YYDKDF, per germline (reference sequence). The V end lost 2 bases, the J end lost 7 bases, and 15 bases lay between the germline ends. This CDR3 is 14 amino acids long. Filled out from reference TRBV15 and TRBJ2-7, the complete variable domain reads DAMVIQNPRYQVTQFGKPVTLSCSQTLNHNVMYWYQQKSSQAPKLLFHYYDKDFNNEADTPDNFQSRRPNTSFCFLDIRSPGLGDTAMYLCATSRQGNTGEQYFGPGTRLTVT.

The CDR3 DNA follows: TGTGCCAGCTCACCGAACAGGGTCAATCAGCCCCAGCATTTT. It specifies CASSPNRVNQPQHF. The gene calls are TRBV18 and TRBJ1-5, with D possibly being TRBD1 (6 bases). V dropped 3 bases and J dropped 3 bases, with 9 bases sitting between them. Germline V CDR1 and CDR2: KGHSH, LQKENI. CDR3 length equals 14 residues.

Details on this clone: Distinct nucleotide sequences in the sample also encode this CDR3. The chain couples TRBV18 to TRBJ2-5, with 9 bases fitting TRBD1. Germline-derived CDR1 and CDR2 are KGHSH and LQKENI. The CDR3 consists of 14 residues. Trimming took 3 bases from V and 3 from J; bases not matched to a gene: 2. In DNA form, the CDR3 reads TGTGCCAGCTCACCTCGGACAGGGGAAGAGACCCAGTACTTC. This gives the protein CASSPRTGEETQYF.

This clone was seen more than once but under ten times. The chain uses TRBV6-2 or TRBV6-3 and TRBJ2-7, with TRBD2 matching over 9 bases. The CDR3 sequence is 18 residues long. V dropped 2 bases and J dropped 0; count of bases not matched to a gene: 11. Germline-derived CDR1 and CDR2 are MNHEY and SVGEGT. CDR3: CASSYTMIAGDASYEQYF. The CDR3 DNA follows: TGTGCCAGCAGTTACACTATGATAGCGGGAGACGCCTCCTACGAGCAGTACTTC.